The clone carrying this TCR beta chain was detected ten times or more. This sample was taken from a study of T cell repertoires in cytomegalovirus infection. TCRdb reprocessed the reads with MiXCR, giving one entry per CDR3 protein. The repertoire holds some 300,000 distinct CDR3 sequences, with approximately 13% as singletons. V lost 5 bases to trimming and J lost 5 bases, with 7 bases between them. This CDR3 spans 12 amino acids. This clonotype originated in a human donor in good health (CMV status not recorded). Some clones in this sample may be carry-over from other donors' samples. This rearrangement joins TRBV12-3 or TRBV12-4 to TRBJ1-5, with D maybe TRBD1 (5 bases). Sequenced sample: PBMCs. CDR3 sequence (DNA): TGTGCCAGCAGTCGGGGGGATCAGCCCCAGCATTTT. This codes for CASSRGDQPQHF.